This T cell receptor (beta chain) was sequenced in a study of control samples from healthy donors and cancer patients. Germline V gives CDR1 SGDLS, CDR2 YYNGEE. V was clipped by 3 bases and J by 0 bases; unmatched bases: 10. This CDR3 contains 20 residues. Only in-frame clones appear in the TCRdb table, and some are missing; sequencing was by immunoSEQ multiplex PCR. This sample has some 110,000 clones, with approximately 90% found just once. The TCR originated in a woman in her 70s in good health. The sample taken for sequencing was blood. The chain recombines TRBV9 with TRBJ2-1, with 15 nucleotides matching TRBD2. The CDR3 region has the DNA TGTGCCAGCAGCGAGGGCGCCGGGACTAGCGGGGGGAGCTCCTACAATGAGCAGTTCTTC. Its translation: CASSEGAGTSGGSSYNEQFF.